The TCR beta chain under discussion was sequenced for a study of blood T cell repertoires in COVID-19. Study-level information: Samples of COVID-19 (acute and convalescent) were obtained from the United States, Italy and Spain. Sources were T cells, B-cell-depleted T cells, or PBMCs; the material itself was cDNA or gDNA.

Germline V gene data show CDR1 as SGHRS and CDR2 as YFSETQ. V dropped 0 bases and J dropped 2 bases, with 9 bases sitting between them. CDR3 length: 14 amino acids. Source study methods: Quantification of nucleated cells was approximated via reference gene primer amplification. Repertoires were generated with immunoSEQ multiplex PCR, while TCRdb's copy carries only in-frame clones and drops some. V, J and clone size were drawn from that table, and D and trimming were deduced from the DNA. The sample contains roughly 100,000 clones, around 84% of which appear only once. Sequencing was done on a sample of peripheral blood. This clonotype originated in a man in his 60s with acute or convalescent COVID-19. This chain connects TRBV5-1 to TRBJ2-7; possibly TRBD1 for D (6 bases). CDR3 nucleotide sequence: TGCGCCAGCAGCTTGGCCGGACAGACCTACGAGCAGTACTTC. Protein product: CASSLAGQTYEQYF.